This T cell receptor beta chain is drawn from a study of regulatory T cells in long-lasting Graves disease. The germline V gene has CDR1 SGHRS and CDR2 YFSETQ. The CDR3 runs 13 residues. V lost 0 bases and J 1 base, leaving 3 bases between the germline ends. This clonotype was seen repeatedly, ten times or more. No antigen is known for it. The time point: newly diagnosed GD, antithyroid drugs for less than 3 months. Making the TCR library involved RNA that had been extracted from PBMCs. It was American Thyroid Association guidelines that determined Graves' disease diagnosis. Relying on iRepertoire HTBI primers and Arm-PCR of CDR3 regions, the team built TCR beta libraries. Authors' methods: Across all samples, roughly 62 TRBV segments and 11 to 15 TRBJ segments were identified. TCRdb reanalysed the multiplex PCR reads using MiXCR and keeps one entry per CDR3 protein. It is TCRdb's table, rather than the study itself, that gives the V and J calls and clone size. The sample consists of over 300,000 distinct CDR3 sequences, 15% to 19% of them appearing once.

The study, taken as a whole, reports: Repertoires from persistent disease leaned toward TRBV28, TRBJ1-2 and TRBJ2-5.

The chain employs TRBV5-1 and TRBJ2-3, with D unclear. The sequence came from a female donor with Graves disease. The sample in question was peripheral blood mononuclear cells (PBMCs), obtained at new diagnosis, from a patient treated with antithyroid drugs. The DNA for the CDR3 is TGCGCCAGCAGCTTGGATGGCACAGATACGCAGTATTTT. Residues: CASSLDGTDTQYF.